The rows below give T cell receptor beta chains drawn from one sample of a study of T cell responses to AZD1222 COVID-19 vaccine. Some clones are missing from TCRdb's copy, which holds only in-frame ones; the method was immunoSEQ multiplex PCR. Of 250,000 to 300,000 clones in the sample, about 94% were seen once. The sample consisted of peripheral blood, taken 28 days after the second AZD1222 dose. Receptors originate from an adult who received the AZD1222 COVID-19 vaccine. The CDR3 runs from the conserved cysteine through the conserved F or W. A D gene is named only where the DNA matches it firmly. Part of the rows lack a size; the others show once, few, many or a class for expanded clones.

j_call | d_call | clone_size | v_call | cdr3_aa | cdr3_nt
TRBJ2-1 | . | . | TRBV7-2 | CASSFPAGSSYNEQFF | TGTGCCAGCAGCTTCCCGGCGGGGAGCTCCTACAATGAGCAGTTCTTC
TRBJ2-5 | . | . | TRBV5-6 | CASSPGRETQYF | TGTGCCAGCAGCCCAGGGAGAGAGACCCAGTACTTC
TRBJ2-5 | . | . | TRBV4-2 | CASSQEWPMGAGTQYF | TGTGCCAGCAGCCAAGAGTGGCCAATGGGGGCTGGGACCCAGTACTTC
TRBJ2-7 | . | . | TRBV10-2 | CASSPLTPSYEQYF | TGCGCCAGCAGTCCTTTGACTCCGTCCTACGAGCAGTACTTC
TRBJ2-1 | . | once | TRBV19 | CASSIELWGSYNEQFF | TGTGCCAGTAGTATAGAACTTTGGGGCTCCTACAATGAGCAGTTCTTC
TRBJ1-6 | TRBD1 | . | TRBV27 | CASSRNSDREGRSLHF | TGTGCCAGCAGCCGGAACTCGGACAGGGAGGGACGATCCCTCCACTTT
TRBJ1-6 | TRBD1 | . | TRBV12-3/TRBV12-4 | CASRTGSYPLHF | TGTGCCTCCAGGACAGGTTCTTACCCCCTCCACTTT
TRBJ2-2 | TRBD2 | once | TRBV18 | CASSPGTSGSVGELFF | TGTGCCAGCTCACCAGGGACTAGCGGGAGCGTCGGGGAGCTGTTTTTT
TRBJ1-1 | . | . | TRBV13 | CASSPPGVGGAFF | TGTGCCAGCAGCCCCCCGGGGGTCGGGGGCGCTTTCTTT
TRBJ1-2 | . | . | TRBV6-5 | CASSPAGQDYGYTF | TGTGCCAGCAGTCCGGCAGGGCAAGACTATGGCTACACCTTC
TRBJ2-1 | . | . | TRBV3-1/TRBV3-2 | CASSHRGAYNEQFF | TGTGCCAGCAGCCATCGCGGGGCGTACAATGAGCAGTTCTTC
TRBJ1-5 | . | . | TRBV28 | CASSSLGYISNQPQHF | TGTGCCAGCAGCTCCCTGGGGTATATTAGCAATCAGCCCCAGCATTTT
TRBJ1-4 | . | . | TRBV10-3 | CAIKDQGDEKLFF | TGTGCCATCAAGGACCAGGGAGATGAAAAACTGTTTTTT
TRBJ2-5 | . | . | TRBV3-1/TRBV3-2 | CASSQGVTNVETQYF | TGTGCCAGCAGCCAAGGGGTTACTAACGTAGAGACCCAGTACTTC
TRBJ2-7 | . | . | TRBV6-2/TRBV6-3 | CASSHHRAPLSYEQYF | TGTGCCAGCAGCCACCACAGGGCCCCCCTCTCCTACGAGCAGTACTTC
TRBJ1-1 | . | . | TRBV24-1 | CATSESGLGTEAFF | TGTGCCACCAGCGAAAGCGGGCTCGGAACTGAAGCTTTCTTT
TRBJ2-1 | TRBD1 | . | TRBV5-1 | CASSLTGQGEDEQFF | TGCGCCAGCAGCTTGACGGGACAGGGGGAGGATGAGCAGTTCTTC
TRBJ2-3 | . | once | TRBV27 | CASSFFGQLTDTQYF | TGTGCCAGCAGTTTCTTCGGACAGCTCACAGATACGCAGTATTTT
TRBJ2-7 | TRBD2 | . | TRBV7-8 | CASSLVLAGGYEQYF | TGTGCCAGCAGCTTAGTACTAGCGGGGGGCTACGAGCAGTACTTC
TRBJ2-7 | TRBD2 | . | TRBV5-1 | CASSPGTSAYEQYF | TGCGCCAGCAGCCCCGGGACTAGCGCCTACGAGCAGTACTTC
TRBJ1-5 | TRBD1 | once | TRBV12-3/TRBV12-4 | CASSLDRAQPQHF | TGTGCCAGCAGTTTGGACAGGGCACAGCCCCAGCATTTT
TRBJ1-4 | . | . | TRBV19 | CASSILTRGVNEKLFF | TGTGCCAGTAGTATCCTCACCAGGGGAGTTAATGAAAAACTGTTTTTT
TRBJ2-1 | . | . | TRBV5-4 | CASSFLGGTNNEQFF | TGTGCCAGCAGCTTTCTGGGCGGAACAAACAATGAGCAGTTCTTC
TRBJ1-5 | . | once | TRBV7-8 | CASSPRARVPQHF | TGTGCCAGCAGCCCCCGGGCCCGGGTGCCCCAGCATTTT
TRBJ1-4 | . | . | TRBV11-2 | CASSSTGTSSEKLFF | TGTGCCAGCAGTTCCACCGGGACGTCGTCTGAAAAACTGTTTTTT
TRBJ2-7 | . | . | TRBV4-1 | CASSQGGGLSYEQYF | TGCGCCAGCAGCCAAGGTGGAGGGCTCTCCTACGAGCAGTACTTC
TRBJ2-3 | TRBD2 | . | TRBV3-1/TRBV3-2 | CASSQGLAGGTDTQYF | TGTGCCAGCAGCCAAGGACTAGCGGGGGGGACAGATACGCAGTATTTT
TRBJ1-2 | . | . | TRBV9 | CASSGYPGYTF | TGTGCCAGCAGCGGCTACCCTGGCTACACCTTC
TRBJ1-5 | . | . | TRBV2 | CASSSFGRANQPQHF | TGTGCCAGCAGCTCCTTTGGCAGGGCCAATCAGCCCCAGCATTTT
TRBJ2-5 | TRBD2 | . | TRBV5-1 | CASSPTGRVEETQYF | TGCGCCAGCAGCCCTACGGGGAGGGTTGAGGAGACCCAGTACTTC
TRBJ2-2 | . | . | TRBV30 | CAWRGVNTGELFF | TGTGCCTGGAGAGGGGTGAACACCGGGGAGCTGTTTTTT
TRBJ2-7 | . | . | TRBV5-1 | CASSLVVDSSYEQYF | TGCGCCAGCAGCTTGGTGGTCGACAGCTCCTACGAGCAGTACTTC
TRBJ2-1 | . | . | TRBV18 | CASSPKGEGEQFF | TGTGCCAGCTCACCAAAGGGGGAGGGTGAGCAGTTCTTC
TRBJ1-3 | . | . | TRBV13 | CASSLFGNTIYF | TGTGCCAGCAGCTTATTTGGGAACACCATATATTTT
TRBJ2-1 | . | . | TRBV5-6 | CASSLTGIFVHEQFF | TGTGCCAGCAGCCTAACAGGTATTTTCGTCCATGAGCAGTTCTTC
TRBJ2-2 | TRBD2 | few | TRBV19 | CASSTPGLAGYPPGELFF | TGTGCCAGTAGTACCCCCGGACTAGCGGGGTATCCCCCCGGGGAGCTGTTTTTT
TRBJ2-7 | TRBD1 | . | TRBV29-1 | CSVTGEVSYEQYF | TGCAGCGTGACAGGGGAGGTCTCCTACGAGCAGTACTTC
TRBJ2-1 | . | once | TRBV20-1 | CSAAFREQFF | TGCAGTGCGGCCTTCCGTGAGCAGTTCTTC
TRBJ1-1 | TRBD1 | . | TRBV5-1 | CASTPGQGAPNTEAFF | TGCGCCAGCACCCCGGGACAGGGGGCTCCGAACACTGAAGCTTTCTTT
TRBJ1-4 | . | . | TRBV24-1 | CATSVPGGEKLFF | TGTGCCACCAGTGTCCCGGGGGGGGAAAAACTGTTTTTT
TRBJ2-3 | TRBD2 | . | TRBV2 | CASSGAGGTDTQYF | TGTGCCAGCAGTGGGGCGGGGGGGACCGATACGCAGTATTTT
TRBJ1-5 | . | . | TRBV24-1 | CATSDSRRPGVSNQPQHF | TGTGCCACCAGTGATTCCCGACGGCCAGGCGTGAGCAATCAGCCCCAGCATTTT